Below, 7 T cell receptor beta chains from the same sample are listed, as sequenced in a study of T cells after yellow fever vaccination. TCRdb used MiXCR to reprocess the 5' RACE reads, holding one entry per CDR3 protein. The table lists 230,000 or so distinct CDR3 sequences, more than 3.5% of them singletons, with around 19% in the top ten. This material consisted of PBMCs, taken 15 days after the yellow fever booster vaccination. These receptors were taken from a man aged 18 to 30 who received the YFV17D yellow fever vaccine.

The sample holds many counts of this clonotype. J is TRBJ2-1 and V is TRBV20-1; 10 positions match TRBD1. CDR1 and CDR2 from the germline V gene are DFQATT and SNEGSKA (reference sequence). The CDR3 length is 13 residues. Losses at the gene ends were 3 bases for V and 9 bases for J; bases not matched to a gene: 5. The CDR3 is CSARGTGAREQFF. The CDR3 nucleotides read TGCAGTGCTAGGGGGACAGGGGCTCGTGAGCAGTTCTTC.

At least ten counts were recorded for this clonotype. The rearrangement links TRBV15 to TRBJ2-1, with 14 bases matching TRBD2. Per the germline V gene, CDR1 is LNHNV and CDR2 is YYDKDF (reference sequence). The length of the CDR3 is 19 residues. Trimming at V came to 0 bases and at J to 7 bases, leaving 11 bases not matched to a gene. The CDR3 DNA reads as TGTGCCACCAGCAGAGACCCCGCCGGGACTAGCGGGGGTAGGAATGAGCAGTTCTTC. Translation: CATSRDPAGTSGGRNEQFF.

This clonotype was recorded at least ten times. The chain uses TRBV6-5 and TRBJ2-3, with 8 nucleotides matching TRBD2. The CDR3 is 15 residues long. Trimming removed 6 bases from V and 2 bases from J; junction bases left unmatched: 7. Germline loops: CDR1 MNHEY, CDR2 SVGAGI. CDR3 residues: CASSRAGAFTDTQYF. In DNA, the CDR3 is TGTGCCAGCAGCCGAGCGGGGGCCTTCACAGATACGCAGTATTTT.

This clonotype occurred many times. This chain uses TRBV18 with TRBJ2-3; D is perhaps TRBD1 or TRBD2 (5 bases each). V was clipped by 3 bases and J by 4 bases, with 14 bases between them. CDR3 length: 15 residues. The germline CDR1 and CDR2 sequences are KGHSH and LQKENI. CDR3 residues: CASSPPRGGADTQYF. The CDR3 region has the DNA TGTGCCAGCTCACCCCCACGGGGCGGAGCAGATACGCAGTATTTT.

This clonotype was seen many times. The chain joins TRBV25-1 to TRBJ2-3, with 9 positions matching TRBD1. Germline V lookup: CDR1 MGHDK, CDR2 SYGVNS. This CDR3 is 15 amino acids long. Trimming at V came to 2 bases and at J to 9 bases, leaving 9 bases not matched to a gene. In DNA, the CDR3 is TGTGCCAGCAGTGAAACCGGGACAGGGAAGAGCACGCAGTATTTT. Encoded protein: CASSETGTGKSTQYF. Based on the CDR3 plus reference TRBV25-1 and TRBJ2-3, the full variable domain is EADIYQTPRYLVIGTGKKITLECSQTMGHDKMYWYQQDPGMELHLIHYSYGVNSTEKGDLSSESTVSRIRTEHFPLTLESARPSHTSQYLCASSETGTGKSTQYFGPGTRLTVL.

This clonotype has at least ten counts. This chain links TRBV7-2 with TRBJ1-3; D is unclear. The CDR3 covers 18 residues. Deletions cut 1 base from V and 0 bases from J, with 16 bases between. Germline CDR1 SGHTA, CDR2 FQGNSA. The CDR3 protein is CASSLEAGPSVSGNTIYF. The CDR3 DNA follows: TGTGCCAGCAGCTTAGAGGCAGGACCTTCAGTCTCTGGAAACACCATATATTTT.

This clonotype was detected many times. CDR3 in DNA: TGCAGTGCTCCTGACAGGGCCCAAGAGACCCAGTACTTC. It codes for CSAPDRAQETQYF. J is TRBJ2-5 and V is TRBV20-1; 7 positions match TRBD1. This CDR3 has 13 residues. V shed 5 bases, J shed 1 base, and the junction held 4 bases outside the gene matches. Germline CDR1 reads DFQATT; CDR2 reads SNEGSKA (reference sequence).